The 3 T cell receptor beta chains below all came from one sample that was sequenced in a study of blood T cell repertoires in COVID-19. The repertoire was sequenced with immunoSEQ multiplex PCR; TCRdb's copy has only in-frame clones and lacks some. The sample has approximately 82,000 clones, roughly four fifths seen once. Sequenced sample: peripheral blood. These receptors came from a human donor in a cohort sampled during active COVID-19.

This clone was counted once. The chain combines TRBV28 with TRBJ2-7, with D possibly matching TRBD2 (6 bases). The CDR3 sequence is 16 residues long. Germline CDR1 is MDHEN and CDR2 is SYDVKM. V lost 4 bases and J 0 bases, leaving 16 bases between the germline ends. CDR3 nucleotides: TGTGCCAGCAGTTCCCCGTCCGGGACTCACTCCTACGAGCAGTACTTC. The encoded protein is CASSSPSGTHSYEQYF.

The chain is built from TRBV2 and TRBJ2-3; TRBD2 agrees at 11 bases. Germline loops: CDR1 SNHLY, CDR2 FYNNEI. There are 16 residues in the CDR3. The ends lost 2 bases at V and 5 bases at J; junction bases unmatched: 6. In nucleotides, the CDR3 is TGTGCCAGCAGTGAATTTAGCGGGGGGGCGAAAGATACGCAGTATTTT. The encoded protein is CASSEFSGGAKDTQYF.

This chain connects TRBV6-6 to TRBJ2-1; possibly TRBD1 for D (5 bases). V was shortened by 7 bases and J by 4 bases, with 14 bases between the two germline ends. The CDR3 contains 14 residues. In germline, CDR1 is MNHNY, CDR2 SVGAGI (reference sequence). CDR3 nucleotides: TGTGCCAGCATTTTCAGCAGGGTTTACAATGAGCAGTTCTTC. Translating gives CASIFSRVYNEQFF.